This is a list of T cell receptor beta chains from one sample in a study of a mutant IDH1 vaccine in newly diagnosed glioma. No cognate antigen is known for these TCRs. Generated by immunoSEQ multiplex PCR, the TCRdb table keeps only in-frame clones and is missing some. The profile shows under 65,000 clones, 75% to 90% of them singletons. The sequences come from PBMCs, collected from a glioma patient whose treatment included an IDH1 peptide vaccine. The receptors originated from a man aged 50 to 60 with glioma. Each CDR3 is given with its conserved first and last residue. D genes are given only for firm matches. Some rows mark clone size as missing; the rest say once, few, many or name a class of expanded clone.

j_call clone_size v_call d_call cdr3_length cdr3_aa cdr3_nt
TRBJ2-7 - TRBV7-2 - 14 CASSEAGGTYEQYF TGTGCCAGCAGCGAAGCTGGCGGGACCTACGAGCAGTACTTC
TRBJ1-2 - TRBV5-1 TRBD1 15 CASSSAGTGVNGYTF TGCGCCAGCAGCTCAGCCGGGACAGGGGTGAATGGCTACACCTTC
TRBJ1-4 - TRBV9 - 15 CASSGLGRVNEKLFF TGTGCCAGCAGCGGGTTAGGGAGAGTTAATGAAAAACTGTTTTTT
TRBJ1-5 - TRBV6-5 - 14 CASSYSQMGQPQHF TGTGCCAGCAGTTACTCTCAGATGGGACAGCCCCAGCATTTT
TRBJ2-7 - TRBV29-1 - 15 CSVEDQSGIGYEQYF TGCAGCGTTGAAGACCAAAGCGGCATCGGCTACGAGCAGTACTTC
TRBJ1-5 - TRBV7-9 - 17 CASSLGEGRSGNQPQHF TGTGCCAGCAGCTTAGGTGAAGGACGAAGTGGGAATCAGCCCCAGCATTTT
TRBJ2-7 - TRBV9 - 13 CASSAPEGDEQYF TGTGCCAGCAGCGCCCCTGAGGGCGATGAGCAGTACTTC
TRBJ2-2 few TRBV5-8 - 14 CASSLQRNTGELFF TGTGCCAGCAGTTTGCAGAGGAACACCGGGGAGCTGTTTTTT
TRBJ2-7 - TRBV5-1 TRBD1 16 CASSLRPGQGAREQYF TGCGCCAGCAGCTTGAGGCCGGGACAGGGGGCAAGGGAGCAGTACTTC
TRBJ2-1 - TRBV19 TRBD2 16 CASSSKTGLAYNEQFF TGTGCCAGTAGTTCCAAAACGGGACTAGCGTATAATGAGCAGTTCTTC
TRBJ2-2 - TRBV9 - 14 CASSVEYRSGELFF TGTGCCAGCAGCGTAGAGTATCGCTCCGGGGAGCTGTTTTTT
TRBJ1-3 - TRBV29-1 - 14 CSVSGTGSGNTIYF TGCAGCGTCTCCGGGACTGGCTCTGGAAACACCATATATTTT
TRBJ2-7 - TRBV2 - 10 CASRRNEQYF TGTGCCAGCAGGAGGAACGAGCAGTACTTC
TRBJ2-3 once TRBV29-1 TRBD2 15 CSVEGAGDNTDTQYF TGCAGCGTTGAAGGAGCGGGGGATAACACAGATACGCAGTATTTT
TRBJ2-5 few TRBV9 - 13 CASSVNMGETQYF TGTGCCAGCAGCGTTAACATGGGAGAGACCCAGTACTTC
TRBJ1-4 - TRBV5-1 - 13 CASSLIGDEKLFF TGCGCCAGCAGCTTAATTGGGGATGAAAAACTGTTTTTT
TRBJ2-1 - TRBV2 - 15 CASKREAWGDDEQFF TGTGCCAGCAAGAGGGAAGCTTGGGGAGACGATGAGCAGTTCTTC
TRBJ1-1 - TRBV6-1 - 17 CASSEVDSLRVYTEAFF TGTGCCAGCAGTGAAGTTGACAGCCTGAGGGTTTACACTGAAGCTTTCTTT
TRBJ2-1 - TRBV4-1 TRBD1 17 CASSQVFTGQGNNEQFF TGCGCCAGCAGCCAAGTGTTTACTGGACAGGGGAACAATGAGCAGTTCTTC
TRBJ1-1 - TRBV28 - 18 CASSFPTWGRVTDTEAFF TGTGCCAGCAGTTTTCCTACCTGGGGCAGGGTAACGGACACTGAAGCTTTCTTT
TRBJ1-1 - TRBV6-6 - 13 CASSPGGETEAFF TGTGCCAGCAGCCCCGGAGGGGAGACTGAAGCTTTCTTT
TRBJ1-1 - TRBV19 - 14 CASSSGYGISEAFF TGTGCCAGTAGTAGTGGCTACGGTATTTCGGAAGCTTTCTTT
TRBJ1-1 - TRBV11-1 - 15 CASSLGLGRGSEAFF TGTGCCAGCAGCTTAGGCCTGGGGCGGGGAAGTGAAGCTTTCTTT
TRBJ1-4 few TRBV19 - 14 CASSLQGFGEKLFF TGTGCCAGTAGTCTACAGGGCTTTGGAGAAAAACTGTTTTTT
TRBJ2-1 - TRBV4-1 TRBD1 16 CASSQHGTGGTNEQFF TGCGCCAGCAGCCAGCATGGGACAGGGGGAACAAATGAGCAGTTCTTC
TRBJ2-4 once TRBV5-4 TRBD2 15 CASSRGLAEGNIQYF TGTGCCAGCAGCCGAGGACTAGCGGAGGGAAACATTCAGTACTTC
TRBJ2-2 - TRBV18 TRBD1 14 CASSITGVAGELFF TGTGCCAGCTCAATCACAGGGGTTGCCGGGGAGCTGTTTTTT
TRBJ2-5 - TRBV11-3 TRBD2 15 CASSLFPSGQETQYF TGTGCCAGCAGCTTATTCCCTAGCGGACAAGAGACCCAGTACTTC
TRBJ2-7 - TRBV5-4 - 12 CASSSRDHEQYF TGTGCCAGCAGCAGCAGGGACCACGAGCAGTACTTC
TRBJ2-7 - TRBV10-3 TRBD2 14 CAIRGSGIPYEQYF TGTGCCATCAGGGGTAGCGGGATCCCTTACGAGCAGTACTTC
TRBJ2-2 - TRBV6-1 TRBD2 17 CASSATSSGGYTGELFF TGTGCCAGCAGTGCCACCAGTAGCGGGGGATACACCGGGGAGCTGTTTTTT
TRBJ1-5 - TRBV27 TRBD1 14 CASWGGQINQPQHF TGTGCCAGCTGGGGGGGACAGATCAATCAGCCCCAGCATTTT
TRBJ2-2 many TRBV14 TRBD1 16 CASSLMWTGDTGELFF TGTGCCAGCAGCCTTATGTGGACAGGGGACACCGGGGAGCTGTTTTTT
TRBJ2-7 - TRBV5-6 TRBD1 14 CASSLQGYPYEQYF TGTGCCAGCAGCTTACAGGGGTACCCCTACGAGCAGTACTTC
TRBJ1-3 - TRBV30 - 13 CAFRIFSGNTIYF TGTGCCTTTAGGATATTCTCTGGAAACACCATATATTTT
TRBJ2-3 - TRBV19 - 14 CASSAAINTDTQYF TGTGCCAGTTCAGCGGCCATAAACACAGATACGCAGTATTTT
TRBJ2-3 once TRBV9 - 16 CASSLLTGGVTDTQYF TGTGCCAGCAGCCTACTAACAGGCGGGGTAACAGATACGCAGTATTTT
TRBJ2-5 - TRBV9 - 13 CASSVLPQETQYF TGTGCCAGCAGCGTACTCCCTCAAGAGACCCAGTACTTC
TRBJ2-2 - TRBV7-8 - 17 CASSSLTIGEYTGELFF TGTGCCAGCAGCTCCTTGACCATAGGGGAGTACACCGGGGAGCTGTTTTTT
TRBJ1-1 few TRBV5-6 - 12 CASSFLNTEAFF TGTGCCAGCAGCTTTCTGAACACTGAAGCTTTCTTT
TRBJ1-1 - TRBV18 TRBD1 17 CASSTIRQGRDGTEAFF TGTGCCAGCTCAACTATACGACAGGGTAGGGATGGCACTGAAGCTTTCTTT
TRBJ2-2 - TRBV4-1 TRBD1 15 CASSPFDRDTGELFF TGCGCCAGCAGCCCCTTCGACAGGGACACCGGGGAGCTGTTTTTT
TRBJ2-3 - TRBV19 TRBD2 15 CASSALAGGTDTQYF TGTGCCAGTAGTGCGCTAGCGGGGGGCACAGATACGCAGTATTTT
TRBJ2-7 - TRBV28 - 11 CASSLVNEQYF TGTGCCAGCAGTCTTGTAAACGAGCAGTACTTC
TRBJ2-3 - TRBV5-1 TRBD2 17 CASSVERLAGGPDTQYF TGCGCCAGCAGCGTGGAAAGACTAGCGGGGGGGCCGGATACGCAGTATTTT
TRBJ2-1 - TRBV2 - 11 CASSVGAEQFF TGTGCCAGCAGTGTAGGAGCTGAGCAGTTCTTC
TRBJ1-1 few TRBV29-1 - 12 CSVEAGVTEAFF TGCAGCGTTGAGGCGGGGGTCACTGAAGCTTTCTTT
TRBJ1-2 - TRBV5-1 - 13 CASSLGGNYGYTF TGCGCCAGCAGCTTGGGCGGTAACTATGGCTACACCTTC
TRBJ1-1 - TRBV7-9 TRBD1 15 CASSLEGGINPEAFF TGTGCCAGCAGCTTAGAAGGGGGCATCAACCCTGAAGCTTTCTTT
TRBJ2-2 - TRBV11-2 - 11 CASSLVGELFF TGTGCCAGCAGCTTAGTCGGGGAGCTGTTTTTT
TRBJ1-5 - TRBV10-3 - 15 CAISESGDGDQPQHF TGTGCCATCAGTGAGTCGGGGGACGGAGATCAGCCCCAGCATTTT
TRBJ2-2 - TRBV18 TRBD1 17 CASSPPGQRTYTGELFF TGTGCCAGCTCACCGCCGGGACAGCGGACGTACACCGGGGAGCTGTTTTTT
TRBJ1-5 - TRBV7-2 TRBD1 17 CASSLGRGTGAGQPQHF TGTGCCAGCAGCTTAGGGAGGGGGACAGGGGCGGGACAGCCCCAGCATTTT
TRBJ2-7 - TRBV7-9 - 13 CASSPDVRDEQYF TGTGCCAGCAGCCCGGACGTTAGGGACGAGCAGTACTTC
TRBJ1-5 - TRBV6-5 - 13 CASTANSNQPQHF TGTGCCAGCACGGCCAATAGCAATCAGCCCCAGCATTTT